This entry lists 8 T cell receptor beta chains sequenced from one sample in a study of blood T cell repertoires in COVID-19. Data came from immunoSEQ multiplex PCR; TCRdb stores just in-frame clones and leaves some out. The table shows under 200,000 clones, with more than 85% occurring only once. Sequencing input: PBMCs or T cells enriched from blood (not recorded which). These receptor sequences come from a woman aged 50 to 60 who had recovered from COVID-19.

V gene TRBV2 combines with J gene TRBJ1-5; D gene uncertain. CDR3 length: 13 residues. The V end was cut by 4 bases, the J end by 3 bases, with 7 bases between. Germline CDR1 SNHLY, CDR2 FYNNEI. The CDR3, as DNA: TGTGCCAGCAGTGGAGGTCTCAATCAGCCCCAGCATTTT. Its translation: CASSGGLNQPQHF.

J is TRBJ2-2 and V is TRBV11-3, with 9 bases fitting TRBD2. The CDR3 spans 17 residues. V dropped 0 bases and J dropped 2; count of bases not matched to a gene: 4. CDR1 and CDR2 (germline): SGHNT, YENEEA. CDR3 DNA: TGTGCCAGCAGCTTAGAGGCGGGAGGGATCAACACCGGGGAGCTGTTTTTT. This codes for CASSLEAGGINTGELFF.

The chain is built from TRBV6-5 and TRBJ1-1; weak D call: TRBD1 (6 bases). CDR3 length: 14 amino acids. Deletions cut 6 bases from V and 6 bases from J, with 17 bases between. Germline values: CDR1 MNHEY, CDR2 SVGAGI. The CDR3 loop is CASRSSWDKPEAFF. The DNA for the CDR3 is TGTGCCAGCAGGAGCAGTTGGGACAAACCTGAAGCTTTCTTT.

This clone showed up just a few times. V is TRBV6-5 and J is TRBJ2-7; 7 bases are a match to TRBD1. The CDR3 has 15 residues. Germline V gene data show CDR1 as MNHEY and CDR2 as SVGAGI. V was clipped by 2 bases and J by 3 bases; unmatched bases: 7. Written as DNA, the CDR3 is TGTGCCAGCAGTTACGCCCGGGACAGATTCTACGAGCAGTACTTC. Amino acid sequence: CASSYARDRFYEQYF.

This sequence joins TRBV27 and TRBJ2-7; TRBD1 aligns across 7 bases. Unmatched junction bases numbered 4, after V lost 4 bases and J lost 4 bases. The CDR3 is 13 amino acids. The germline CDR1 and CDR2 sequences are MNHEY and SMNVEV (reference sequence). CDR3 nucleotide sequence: TGTGCCAGCAGTTCGGGACAGAAGTACGAGCAGTACTTC. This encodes CASSSGQKYEQYF.

This chain's CDR3 is CASSASGRSSYEQYF. CDR3 sequence (DNA): TGTGCCAGCAGCGCCAGCGGGAGGTCCTCCTACGAGCAGTACTTC. The chain employs TRBV9 and TRBJ2-7; 9 bases match TRBD2. This CDR3 is 15 amino acids long. Trimming removed 3 bases from V and 0 bases from J; junction bases left unmatched: 4. The germline gives CDR1 SGDLS, CDR2 YYNGEE.

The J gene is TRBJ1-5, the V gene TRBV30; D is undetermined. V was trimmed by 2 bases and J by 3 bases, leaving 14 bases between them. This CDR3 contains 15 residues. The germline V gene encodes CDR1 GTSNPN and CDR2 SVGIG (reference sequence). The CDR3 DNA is TGTGCCTGGAGTCTCAGGCCCGCGATCAATCAGCCCCAGCATTTT. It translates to CAWSLRPAINQPQHF.

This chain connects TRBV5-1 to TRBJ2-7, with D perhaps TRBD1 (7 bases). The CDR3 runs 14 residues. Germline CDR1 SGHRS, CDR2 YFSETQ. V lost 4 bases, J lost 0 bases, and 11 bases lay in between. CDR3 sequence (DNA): TGCGCCAGCAGCCAGCAGGGGGGCTCCTACGAGCAGTACTTC. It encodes CASSQQGGSYEQYF.